Listed below are T cell receptor beta chains from one sample, sequenced in a study of T cells after yellow fever vaccination. One entry per CDR3 protein, called by TCRdb with MiXCR from the 5' RACE reads. Here the sample spans approximately 250,000 distinct CDR3 sequences, 6% to 8% being singletons. The sequencing used CD4+ T cells sorted from PBMCs, collected on the day of the yellow fever booster vaccination. The source is a man aged 30 to 39 who received the YFV17D yellow fever vaccine. The CDR3 runs from the conserved cysteine through the conserved F or W. The order of the fields is V gene, clone size, J gene, CDR3 length, D gene, CDR3 DNA, CDR3 protein. D genes are given only for firm matches. Clone size is shown for a subset of rows, as once, few, many or a class of expanded clone.

V gene: TRBV24-1
clone size: many
J gene: TRBJ2-1
CDR3 length: 15
D gene: TRBD1
CDR3 DNA: TGTGCCACCAGTGATTCGGGACAGGGGGCCGATGAGCAGTTCTTC
CDR3 protein: CATSDSGQGADEQFF

V gene: TRBV6-2/TRBV6-3
clone size: -
J gene: TRBJ2-1
CDR3 length: 16
D gene: TRBD2
CDR3 DNA: TGTGCCAGTACAAACCCAAGCGGGAGTGGATCTGGTAAGCAGTTCTTC
CDR3 protein: CASTNPSGSGSGKQFF

V gene: TRBV6-1
clone size: -
J gene: TRBJ2-2
CDR3 length: 14
D gene: -
CDR3 DNA: TGTGCCAGCGCGTACAACACTAACACCGGGGAGCTGTTTTTT
CDR3 protein: CASAYNTNTGELFF

V gene: TRBV12-3/TRBV12-4
clone size: many
J gene: TRBJ2-7
CDR3 length: 14
D gene: -
CDR3 DNA: TGTGCCAGCAGTCCCGACAGGCCAGTTATAGGGCAGTACTTC
CDR3 protein: CASSPDRPVIGQYF

V gene: TRBV5-4
clone size: many
J gene: TRBJ2-2
CDR3 length: 16
D gene: TRBD2
CDR3 DNA: TGTGCCAGCAGCTCGCTTAGCGGGAGGGCCTCCGGGGAGCTGTTTTTT
CDR3 protein: CASSSLSGRASGELFF

V gene: TRBV7-2
clone size: -
J gene: TRBJ2-1
CDR3 length: 16
D gene: -
CDR3 DNA: TGTGCCAGCAGCTCCGGGGCAGCCCTCTCCTACAATGAGCAGTTCTTC
CDR3 protein: CASSSGAALSYNEQFF

V gene: TRBV4-2
clone size: many
J gene: TRBJ2-6
CDR3 length: 22
D gene: -
CDR3 DNA: TGTGCCAGCAGCCACTACTTCAGAGACCCGAGGGATCTAAGCTCTGGGGCCAACGTCCTGACTTTC
CDR3 protein: CASSHYFRDPRDLSSGANVLTF

V gene: TRBV5-6
clone size: many
J gene: TRBJ1-2
CDR3 length: 11
D gene: -
CDR3 DNA: TGTGCCAGCAGCTTGGACTATGGCTACACCTTC
CDR3 protein: CASSLDYGYTF

V gene: TRBV5-1
clone size: -
J gene: TRBJ2-7
CDR3 length: 14
D gene: TRBD1
CDR3 DNA: TGCGCCAGCAGCCCGCCGGGACAGGTACTCTCGCAGTACTTC
CDR3 protein: CASSPPGQVLSQYF

V gene: TRBV9
clone size: few
J gene: TRBJ2-6
CDR3 length: 16
D gene: -
CDR3 DNA: TGTGCCAGCACCACAGGGTCTAGGGCTGGGGCCAACGTCCTGACTTTC
CDR3 protein: CASTTGSRAGANVLTF

V gene: TRBV5-6
clone size: -
J gene: TRBJ2-3
CDR3 length: 13
D gene: TRBD1
CDR3 DNA: TGTGCCAGCAGCTTAAACCGGGACAGGGGGACGTATTTT
CDR3 protein: CASSLNRDRGTYF

V gene: TRBV12-3/TRBV12-4
clone size: -
J gene: TRBJ1-1
CDR3 length: 15
D gene: TRBD1
CDR3 DNA: TGTGCCAGCAGCCTAACAGGGGGATCGGACACTGAAGCTTTCTTT
CDR3 protein: CASSLTGGSDTEAFF

V gene: TRBV11-2
clone size: few
J gene: TRBJ2-7
CDR3 length: 9
D gene: TRBD2
CDR3 DNA: TGTGCCAGGAAGCGGGGGGAGTACTTC
CDR3 protein: CARKRGEYF

V gene: TRBV12-3/TRBV12-4
clone size: many
J gene: TRBJ2-5
CDR3 length: 15
D gene: -
CDR3 DNA: TGTGCCAGCAGCCGCGACCGGGGGCCCCTCGAGGCCCAGTACTTC
CDR3 protein: CASSRDRGPLEAQYF

V gene: TRBV10-3
clone size: many
J gene: TRBJ2-1
CDR3 length: 16
D gene: TRBD2
CDR3 DNA: TGTGCCATCAGTCTACTAGGGACTAGCGGGAGATATGAGCAGTTCTTC
CDR3 protein: CAISLLGTSGRYEQFF

V gene: TRBV29-1
clone size: many
J gene: TRBJ2-7
CDR3 length: 14
D gene: -
CDR3 DNA: TGCAGCGCTCGTAGGGATTCCACCTCCTACGAGCAGTACTTC
CDR3 protein: CSARRDSTSYEQYF

V gene: TRBV18
clone size: few
J gene: TRBJ1-1
CDR3 length: 16
D gene: -
CDR3 DNA: TGTGCCAGCTCACCTATCGGGACACTTATGAACACTGAAGCTTTCTTT
CDR3 protein: CASSPIGTLMNTEAFF

V gene: TRBV12-3/TRBV12-4
clone size: -
J gene: TRBJ2-1
CDR3 length: 15
D gene: -
CDR3 DNA: TGTGCCAGCAGTTTTTCCCTAAGCTCCTACAATGAGCAGTTCTTC
CDR3 protein: CASSFSLSSYNEQFF

V gene: TRBV20-1
clone size: many
J gene: TRBJ2-3
CDR3 length: 14
D gene: TRBD2
CDR3 DNA: TGCAGTGCTAGAGATTGGACTAGGACAGATACGCAGTATTTT
CDR3 protein: CSARDWTRTDTQYF

V gene: TRBV5-1
clone size: many
J gene: TRBJ2-7
CDR3 length: 14
D gene: -
CDR3 DNA: TGCGCCAGCAGCCCCCGGGACACAACCTACGAGCAGTACTTC
CDR3 protein: CASSPRDTTYEQYF

V gene: TRBV5-1
clone size: few
J gene: TRBJ2-4
CDR3 length: 14
D gene: -
CDR3 DNA: TGCGCCAGCAGCGGGCTAATCGGACAAAACATTCAGTACTTC
CDR3 protein: CASSGLIGQNIQYF

V gene: TRBV5-1
clone size: -
J gene: TRBJ2-2
CDR3 length: 14
D gene: -
CDR3 DNA: TGCGCCAGTACAAGTACACGGGGAACCGGGGAGCTGTTTTTT
CDR3 protein: CASTSTRGTGELFF

V gene: TRBV5-1
clone size: many
J gene: TRBJ2-7
CDR3 length: 14
D gene: -
CDR3 DNA: TGCGCCAGCTCCCGCGAAATCCCTCCCTACGAGCAGTACTTC
CDR3 protein: CASSREIPPYEQYF

V gene: TRBV4-2
clone size: many
J gene: TRBJ2-1
CDR3 length: 17
D gene: -
CDR3 DNA: TGTGCCAGCAGCCCAAGTTGGCTAGTCGGCGGCTACAATGAGCAGTTCTTC
CDR3 protein: CASSPSWLVGGYNEQFF

V gene: TRBV5-1
clone size: many
J gene: TRBJ2-7
CDR3 length: 14
D gene: TRBD2
CDR3 DNA: TGCGCCAGCAGCACCGGGACTAGCGGTAACGAGCAGTACTTC
CDR3 protein: CASSTGTSGNEQYF

V gene: TRBV5-1
clone size: few
J gene: TRBJ2-1
CDR3 length: 13
D gene: TRBD2
CDR3 DNA: TGCGCCAGCGGGCCTAGCGGGGTCAATGAGCAGTTCTTC
CDR3 protein: CASGPSGVNEQFF

V gene: TRBV29-1
clone size: many
J gene: TRBJ2-5
CDR3 length: 12
D gene: -
CDR3 DNA: TGCAGCGTTGAAGATTTCGGGGAGACCCAGTACTTC
CDR3 protein: CSVEDFGETQYF

V gene: TRBV5-1
clone size: -
J gene: TRBJ2-1
CDR3 length: 13
D gene: -
CDR3 DNA: TGCGCCAGCCAAATAGGTAGCAGGGATGAGCAGTTCTTC
CDR3 protein: CASQIGSRDEQFF

V gene: TRBV28
clone size: -
J gene: TRBJ2-6
CDR3 length: 15
D gene: -
CDR3 DNA: TGTGCCAGCAGTAATCGTGGCTCTGGGGCCAACGTCCTGACTTTC
CDR3 protein: CASSNRGSGANVLTF

V gene: TRBV7-9
clone size: -
J gene: TRBJ2-3
CDR3 length: 14
D gene: -
CDR3 DNA: TGTGCCAGCGGACGGGCCCCCTTCGCAGATACGCAGTATTTT
CDR3 protein: CASGRAPFADTQYF

V gene: TRBV7-2
clone size: -
J gene: TRBJ2-3
CDR3 length: 14
D gene: -
CDR3 DNA: TGTGCCAGCAGCTTAATCCGCGCCACAGATACGCAGTATTTT
CDR3 protein: CASSLIRATDTQYF

V gene: TRBV5-6
clone size: -
J gene: TRBJ2-5
CDR3 length: 19
D gene: TRBD2
CDR3 DNA: TGTGCCAGCAGCTTGGACCCTCCACTAGCGGGAGGGCCTTGGGAGACCCAGTACTTC
CDR3 protein: CASSLDPPLAGGPWETQYF

V gene: TRBV7-2
clone size: many
J gene: TRBJ2-5
CDR3 length: 13
D gene: -
CDR3 DNA: TGTGCCAGCAGCTTAGCGGTCCAAGAGACCCAGTACTTC
CDR3 protein: CASSLAVQETQYF

V gene: TRBV7-2
clone size: -
J gene: TRBJ2-7
CDR3 length: 14
D gene: -
CDR3 DNA: TGTGCCACCGGGCAGGGACCCAACTCCTACGAGCAGTACTTC
CDR3 protein: CATGQGPNSYEQYF

V gene: TRBV21-1
clone size: -
J gene: TRBJ2-7
CDR3 length: 16
D gene: -
CDR3 DNA: TGTGCCAGCAGCGCCCCCCGGACAGGGGCCATCGTCGAGCAGTACTTC
CDR3 protein: CASSAPRTGAIVEQYF

V gene: TRBV10-3
clone size: -
J gene: TRBJ1-2
CDR3 length: 12
D gene: -
CDR3 DNA: TGTGCCATCTTCCGCGAGCAGAATGGCTACACCTTC
CDR3 protein: CAIFREQNGYTF

V gene: TRBV9
clone size: few
J gene: TRBJ1-2
CDR3 length: 13
D gene: -
CDR3 DNA: TGTGCCAGCAGCCCGCCACAGGGTTATGGCTACACCTTC
CDR3 protein: CASSPPQGYGYTF

V gene: TRBV2
clone size: -
J gene: TRBJ1-3
CDR3 length: 16
D gene: TRBD1
CDR3 DNA: TGTGCCAGCAATGTGGGACAGCGAACCTCTGGAAACACCATATATTTT
CDR3 protein: CASNVGQRTSGNTIYF

V gene: TRBV20-1
clone size: -
J gene: TRBJ2-3
CDR3 length: 17
D gene: TRBD2
CDR3 DNA: TGCAGTGCTAGATTTCGGACTAGCGGGTCCCGCACAGATACGCAGTATTTT
CDR3 protein: CSARFRTSGSRTDTQYF

V gene: TRBV7-2
clone size: -
J gene: TRBJ2-7
CDR3 length: 14
D gene: TRBD2
CDR3 DNA: TGTGCCAGCAGCCAAGGGACTAGCGTGGGCGAGCAGTACTTC
CDR3 protein: CASSQGTSVGEQYF

V gene: TRBV7-2
clone size: many
J gene: TRBJ2-3
CDR3 length: 14
D gene: -
CDR3 DNA: TGTGCCAGCAGCTCCCGGGCGGGTTCTGATACGCAGTATTTT
CDR3 protein: CASSSRAGSDTQYF

V gene: TRBV5-1
clone size: few
J gene: TRBJ1-4
CDR3 length: 14
D gene: -
CDR3 DNA: TGCGCCAGCTGTCAGGGGCTGGCTAATGAAAAACTGTTTTTT
CDR3 protein: CASCQGLANEKLFF

V gene: TRBV20-1
clone size: many
J gene: TRBJ1-5
CDR3 length: 15
D gene: TRBD1
CDR3 DNA: TGCAGTGCTAGAGCCGGGACAGGGGGATTCCAGCCCCAGCATTTT
CDR3 protein: CSARAGTGGFQPQHF

V gene: TRBV10-3
clone size: many
J gene: TRBJ1-5
CDR3 length: 13
D gene: TRBD1
CDR3 DNA: TGTGCCATCAGTGAGGGACAGGGTCAGCCCCAGCATTTT
CDR3 protein: CAISEGQGQPQHF

V gene: TRBV19
clone size: many
J gene: TRBJ2-7
CDR3 length: 13
D gene: -
CDR3 DNA: TGTGCCAGTACCGAGTATGGGGGAGGCGAGCAGTACTTC
CDR3 protein: CASTEYGGGEQYF

V gene: TRBV12-3/TRBV12-4
clone size: many
J gene: TRBJ1-4
CDR3 length: 13
D gene: TRBD1
CDR3 DNA: TGTGCCAGCAGCGGGACAGGGAGGGAAAAACTGTTTTTT
CDR3 protein: CASSGTGREKLFF

V gene: TRBV4-3
clone size: few
J gene: TRBJ2-1
CDR3 length: 15
D gene: TRBD1
CDR3 DNA: TGCGCCAGCAGCCAAAACAGGGGCACCTACAATGAGCAGTTCTTC
CDR3 protein: CASSQNRGTYNEQFF

V gene: TRBV6-1
clone size: -
J gene: TRBJ1-2
CDR3 length: 13
D gene: -
CDR3 DNA: TGTGCCAGCGCGCGGGCTGGTGGGTATGGCTACACCTTC
CDR3 protein: CASARAGGYGYTF